These 2 T cell receptor beta chains share one sample of origin, sequenced in a study of T cell responses to AZD1222 COVID-19 vaccine. Clones were sequenced by immunoSEQ multiplex PCR, and TCRdb holds only the in-frame ones, with some missing. The data show tens of thousands of clones, about 84% seen once. The sample here was peripheral blood, taken on day 0 of AZD1222 vaccination. The receptors come from an adult in good health.

The chain carries TRBV6-1 and TRBJ2-2; TRBD1 agrees at 7 bases. The ends lost 2 bases at V and 4 bases at J; junction bases unmatched: 7. Per germline, CDR1 MNHNS and CDR2 SASEGT. The CDR3 is 16 amino acids. CDR3 sequence: CASSELTGLTTGELFF. The CDR3 bases are TGTGCCAGCAGTGAACTGACAGGGCTGACCACCGGGGAGCTGTTTTTT.

J is TRBJ2-2 and V is TRBV11-3, with D unresolved. V lost 1 base to trimming and J lost 3 bases, with 15 bases between them. Germline assignment: CDR1 SGHNT and CDR2 YENEEA. The CDR3 length is 17 residues. CDR3 DNA sequence: TGTGCCAGCAGCTTAGGAAGAGGCCTCCGGGACACCGGGGAGCTGTTTTTT. It encodes CASSLGRGLRDTGELFF.